These T cell receptor beta chains were read from a single sample in a study of T-cell memory formation after mild COVID-19. TCRdb passed the 5' RACE reads through MiXCR, listing each CDR3 protein once. The sample lists approximately 150,000 distinct CDR3 sequences, roughly 14% seen once, with roughly 13% in the top ten. What was sequenced was PBMCs or a T cell subset sorted from them (not recorded which). The receptors come from an adult woman who had mild COVID-19 (a few samples of this study predate the infection). Cell type and time point are not known. Both conserved end residues are part of each CDR3.

15 | TRBJ2-7 | TRBV12-3/TRBV12-4 | CASSPGLAASYEQYF
15 | TRBJ2-5 | TRBV5-4 | CASSFDSGQRETKYF
15 | TRBJ2-5 | TRBV18 | CASSSTGQDQETQYF
13 | TRBJ1-2 | TRBV7-9 | CASSTRRGLGYTF
15 | TRBJ1-1 | TRBV7-8 | CASSLVPGLNTEAFF
13 | TRBJ1-1 | TRBV20-1 | CSARGNRDTEAFF
16 | TRBJ2-7 | TRBV9 | CASSVAGSQFSYEQYF
16 | TRBJ2-2 | TRBV24-1 | CATAAGGLRGTGELFF
17 | TRBJ2-5 | TRBV5-1 | CASSFRPRQGGQETQYF
14 | TRBJ1-1 | TRBV19 | CASSIAGAGTEAFF